The sequence of this TCR beta chain was determined in a study of blood T cell repertoires in COVID-19. Turning to the study itself: From the United States, Italy and Spain came samples of acute and convalescent COVID-19.

This CDR3 has 16 residues. Germline CDR1 reads SGHAT; CDR2 reads FQNNGV. V gave up 0 bases and J gave up 4 bases, with 13 bases separating them. In the original processing: Estimated nucleated cell counts came from reference gene primer amplification. Repertoires were generated with immunoSEQ multiplex PCR, while TCRdb's copy carries only in-frame clones and drops some. That table gives V, J and clone size, and the DNA gave D and trimming. The data hold some 220,000 clones, with about 85% observed a single time. The chain recombines TRBV11-2 with TRBJ1-3; possibly TRBD1 for D (6 bases). The sequenced sample was peripheral blood. This receptor was taken from a woman aged 60-70 years with active or convalescent COVID-19. CDR3 loop: CASSLDWAGDGNTIYF. The CDR3 region has the DNA TGTGCCAGCAGCTTAGATTGGGCAGGGGACGGAAACACCATATATTTT.